This T cell receptor (beta chain) was captured in a study of beta chain features in type 1 diabetes. About this clone: Its antigen remains unknown.

Findings and caveats of the study: Overrepresentation of cells with high TCR expression could result from cDNA sequencing.

The V end was cut by 5 bases, the J end by 3 bases, with 9 bases between. The V gene's germline CDR1 is MRHNA and CDR2 SNTAGT. This CDR3 has 13 residues. Sequencing targeted expressed TCRB transcripts, as all isolated RNA had been reverse transcribed. Measured with immunoSEQ multiplex PCR; TCRdb has only the in-frame clones, and not every one. The sample consists of fewer than 250,000 clones, roughly an eighth of them appearing once. The receptor's source is a woman aged 40 to 49 in good health. This chain joins TRBV6-4 and TRBJ2-3; D not resolved. The material sequenced was naive CD4+ T cells from blood. The CDR3: CASSPVPTDTQYF. CDR3 sequence (DNA): TGTGCCAGCAGTCCGGTCCCTACAGATACGCAGTATTTT.